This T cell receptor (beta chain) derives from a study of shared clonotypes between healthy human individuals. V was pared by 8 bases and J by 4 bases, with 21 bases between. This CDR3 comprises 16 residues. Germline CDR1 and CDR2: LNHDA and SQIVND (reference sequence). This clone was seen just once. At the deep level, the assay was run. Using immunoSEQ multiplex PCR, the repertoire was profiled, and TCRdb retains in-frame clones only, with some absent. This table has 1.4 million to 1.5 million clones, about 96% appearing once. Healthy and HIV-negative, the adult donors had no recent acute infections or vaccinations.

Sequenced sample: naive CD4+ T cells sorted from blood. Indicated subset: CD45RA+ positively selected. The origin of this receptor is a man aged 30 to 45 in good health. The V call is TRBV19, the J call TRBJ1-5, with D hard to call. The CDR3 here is CASSLLLARRNQPQHF. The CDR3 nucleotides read TGTGCCAGTTCCCTCCTCCTGGCCAGAAGAAATCAGCCCCAGCATTTT.